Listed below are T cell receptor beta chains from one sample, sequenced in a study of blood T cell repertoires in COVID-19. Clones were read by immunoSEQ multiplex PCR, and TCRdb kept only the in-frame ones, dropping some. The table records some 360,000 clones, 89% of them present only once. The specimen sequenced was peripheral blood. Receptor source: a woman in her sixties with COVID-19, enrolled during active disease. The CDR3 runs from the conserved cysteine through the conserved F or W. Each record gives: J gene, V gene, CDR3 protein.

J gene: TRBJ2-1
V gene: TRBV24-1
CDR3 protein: CATSGPLGTGLYNEQFF

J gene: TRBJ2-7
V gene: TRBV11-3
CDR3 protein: CASSSVSGSEQYF

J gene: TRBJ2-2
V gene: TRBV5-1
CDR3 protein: CASSDPGTINTGELFF

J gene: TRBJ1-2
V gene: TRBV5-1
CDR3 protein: CASSLGQNYGYTF

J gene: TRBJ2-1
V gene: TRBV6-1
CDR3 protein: CASSEGQTSYNEQFF

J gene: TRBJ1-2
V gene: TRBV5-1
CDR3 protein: CASSFGQALGYTF

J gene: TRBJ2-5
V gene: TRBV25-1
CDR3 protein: CASSELGVVSGGRETQYF

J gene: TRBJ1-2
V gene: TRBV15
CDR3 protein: CATSRAGVSYGYTF

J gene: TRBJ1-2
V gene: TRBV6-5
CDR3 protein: CASSNDRSNYGYTF

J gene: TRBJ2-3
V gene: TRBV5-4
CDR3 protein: CASSQQGGGTDTQYF

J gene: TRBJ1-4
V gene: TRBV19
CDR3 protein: CASSMGTGLIHEKLFF

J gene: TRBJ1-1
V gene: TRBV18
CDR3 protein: CASSPPEKASSTEAFF

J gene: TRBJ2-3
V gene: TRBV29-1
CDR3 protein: CSVKGASVSDTQYF

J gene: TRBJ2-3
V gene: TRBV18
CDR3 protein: CASSPTARTSTDTQYF

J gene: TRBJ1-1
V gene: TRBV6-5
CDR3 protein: CASRRQGASSTEAFF

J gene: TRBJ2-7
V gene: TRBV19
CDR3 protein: CASSIASGTGGDEQYF

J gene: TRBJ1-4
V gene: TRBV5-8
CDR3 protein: CASSPGGRELFF

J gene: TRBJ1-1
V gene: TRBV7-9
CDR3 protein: CASRLTVNTEAFF

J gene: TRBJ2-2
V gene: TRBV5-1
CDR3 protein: CASDPGTSGGVGELFF

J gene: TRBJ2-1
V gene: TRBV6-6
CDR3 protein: CASSYSYVSTSEQFF

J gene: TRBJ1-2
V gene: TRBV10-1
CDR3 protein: CASRRLGTGRDDGYTF

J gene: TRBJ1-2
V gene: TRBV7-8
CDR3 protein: CASSLAVSWTANYGYTF

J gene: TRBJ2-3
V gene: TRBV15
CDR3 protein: CATSRDRYTQYF

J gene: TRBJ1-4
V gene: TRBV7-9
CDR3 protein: CASTIVATNEKLFF

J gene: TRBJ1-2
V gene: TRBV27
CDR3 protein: CASSATGWGYTF

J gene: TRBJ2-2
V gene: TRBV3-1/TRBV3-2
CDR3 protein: CASSPVIANTGELFF

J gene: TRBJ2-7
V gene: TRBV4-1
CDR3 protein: CASSQEKSGDTYEQYF

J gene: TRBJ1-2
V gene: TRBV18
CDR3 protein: CASSQGEANYGYTF

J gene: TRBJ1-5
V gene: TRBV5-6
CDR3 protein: CASSLAGDRYQPQHF

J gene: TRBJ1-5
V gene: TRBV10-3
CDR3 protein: CAISEDRTAQPQHF

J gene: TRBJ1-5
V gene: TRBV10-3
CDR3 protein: CASRDSNQPQHF

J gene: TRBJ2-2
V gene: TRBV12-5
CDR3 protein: CASGLQGRSTGELFF

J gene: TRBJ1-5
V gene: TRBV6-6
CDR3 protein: CASRIQGKGNQPQHF

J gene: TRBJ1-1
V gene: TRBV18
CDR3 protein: CASSERVNTEAFF

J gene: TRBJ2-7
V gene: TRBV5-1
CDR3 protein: CASSTMVSGGNEQYF

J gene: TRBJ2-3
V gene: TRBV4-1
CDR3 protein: CASSQEPGLAGGRDTQYF

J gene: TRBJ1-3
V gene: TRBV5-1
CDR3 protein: CASSLGADGGNTIYF

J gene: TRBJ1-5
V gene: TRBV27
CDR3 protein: CASSLQGVNQPQHF

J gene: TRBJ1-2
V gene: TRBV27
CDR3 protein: CASRQGSYGYTF

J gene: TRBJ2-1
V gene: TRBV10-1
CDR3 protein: CASRRSGGYSYNEQFF

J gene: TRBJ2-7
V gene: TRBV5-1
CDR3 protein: CASSYSGSSYEQYF

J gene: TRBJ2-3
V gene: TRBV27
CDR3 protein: CASSLSSHGDTQYF